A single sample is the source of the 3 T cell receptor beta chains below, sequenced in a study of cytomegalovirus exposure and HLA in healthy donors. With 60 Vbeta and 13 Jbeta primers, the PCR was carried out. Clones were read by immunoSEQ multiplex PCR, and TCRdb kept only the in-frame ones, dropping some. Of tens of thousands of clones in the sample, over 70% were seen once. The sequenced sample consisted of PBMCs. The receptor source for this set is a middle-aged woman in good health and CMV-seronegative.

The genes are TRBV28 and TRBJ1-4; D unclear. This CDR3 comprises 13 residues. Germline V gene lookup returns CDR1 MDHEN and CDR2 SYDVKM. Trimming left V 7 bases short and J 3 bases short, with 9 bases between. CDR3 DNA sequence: TGTGCCAGCAACGAGCCGGCTAATGAAAAACTGTTTTTT. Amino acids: CASNEPANEKLFF.

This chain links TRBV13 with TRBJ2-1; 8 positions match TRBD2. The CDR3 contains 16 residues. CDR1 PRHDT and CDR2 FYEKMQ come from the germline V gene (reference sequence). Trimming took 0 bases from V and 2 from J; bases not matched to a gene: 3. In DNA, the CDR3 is TGTGCCAGCAGCTTAGGTACTAGCGGAGCCTACAATGAGCAGTTCTTC. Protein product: CASSLGTSGAYNEQFF. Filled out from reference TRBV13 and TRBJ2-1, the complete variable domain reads AAGVIQSPRHLIKEKRETATLKCYPIPRHDTVYWYQQGPGQDPQFLISFYEKMQSDKGSIPDRFSAQQFSDYHSELNMSSLELGDSALYFCASSLGTSGAYNEQFFGPGTRLTVL.

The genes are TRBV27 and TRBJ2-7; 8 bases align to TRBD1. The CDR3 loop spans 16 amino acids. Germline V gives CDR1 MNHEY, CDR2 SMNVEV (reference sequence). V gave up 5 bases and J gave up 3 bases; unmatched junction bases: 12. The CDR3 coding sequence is TGTGCCAGCAGTCCCAGGGGGCTAATAGCTTGCTACGAGCAGTACTTC. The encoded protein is CASSPRGLIACYEQYF.